The TCR beta chain under discussion was sequenced for a study of blood T cells in healthy people across ages (dated by TCRdb to between 2014 and 2017). Turning to the overall study: In model experiments, template switching captured about one uniquely barcoded TCR beta cDNA molecule for every two T cells. Two additional independent replicas of 1 million unique cDNA reads from the same blood draw were analyzed for two donors (one aged 18 to 30 and one aged 80 or older). Donors of different ages were randomly distributed across sequencing lanes to avoid experimental bias. The donors were divided into four age groups: young (average around 16 years), middle-aged (roughly 40), aged (about 61) and long-lived (about 80). The study measured age-related changes in TCR beta repertoire diversity using deep sequencing normalized with unique cDNA molecular identifiers. What the study reported, not specific to this receptor: Donor CMV infection status was unknown, potentially confounding age-related changes in expanded clonotypes. Because profiling used bulk unsorted PBMCs, naive and antigen-experienced compartments could not be compared conclusively. Observed TCR beta diversity correlated strongly with the percentage of naive T cells measured by flow cytometry. Compared with the aged group, the long-lived group had more naive CD4+ T cells, fewer expanded clones and increased TCR diversity, a pattern suggesting age selection. Estimates of total diversity from one million sequenced T cells were regarded as lower bounds and underestimates. Observed TCR beta diversity per million T cells fell roughly linearly with age, and a significant reduction was already apparent by age approximately 41.

Donors were a few dozen systemically healthy Caucasian individuals from Russia aged roughly 6 to 95 years. Each donor gave about 9.8 milliliters of peripheral blood, drawn into EDTA-treated Vacutainer tubes. Ficoll-Paque density-gradient centrifugation was used to isolate PBMCs, with at least 6 million obtained per sample. Total RNA was extracted from PBMCs with Trizol reagent, with at least 5.5 micrograms obtained per sample. Naive CD45RAhigh/CD27high T cell percentages were measured by flow cytometry on a PBMC aliquot from every donor. Library preparation was by 5' RACE. Sequenced using an Illumina HiSeq 2500. A second PCR of roughly 7 to 11 cycles was performed with a sample-barcoded 5' primer and a J-beta primer mix. A template-switch 5' adaptor carrying 12 random nucleotides introduced a unique molecular identifier onto each TCR beta cDNA molecule. At least 3 million CDR3-containing paired-end reads were obtained from each sample. First-strand cDNA synthesis was performed from all RNA using the Mint cDNA synthesis kit, with priming by a TRBC-specific oligonucleotide. After uracil-DNA glycosylase treatment, a first 18-cycle PCR used universal primers M1SS and BC2_uni_R on all cDNA. From the authors' description of their analysis: For normalization, 1 million high-quality reads were randomly selected from each sample, with every read carrying a distinct molecular identifier. Instead of being binned into consensus sequences, reads that shared molecular identifiers were thrown out. CDR3 identification, clonotype clustering and error correction used MiTCR with a Q25 quality threshold and the strictest error-elimination algorithm. A nonparametric unseen species model with Euler transformation was used to estimate a lower bound on total TCR beta diversity. TCRdb redid the processing of the public reads, applying fastp at Q25 and MiXCR, and retained in-frame beta chains. Duplicate CDR3 protein sequences are folded into a single record with the most common DNA and genes. These V and J calls originate from TCRdb's pipeline instead of the authors' own analysis. The sample table holds 540,000 or so distinct CDR3 sequences, of which 25% to 30% were seen once. Of the sample, less than 20% is held by the ten largest clones.

The germline ends are 10 bases apart after V is trimmed by 3 bases and J by 5 bases. From a lookup of the germline V gene (reference sequence), CDR1 and CDR2 are DFQATT and SNEGSKA. Inclusive of the bounding cysteine and phenylalanine, the CDR3 is 13 residues long. Only the CDR3 DNA stays, 39 bases, in frame from base 1. This clonotype was counted a few times. This clone's antigen is unknown. The input lacks base qualities; no much larger clone sits a single base away. The rearrangement combines TRBV20-1 with TRBJ1-4; TRBD1 is perhaps the D gene, given 5 matching bases. This sequence originates from a woman aged 65 to 85 in good health. The sequenced sample consisted of blood. The sequence in DNA is TGCAGTGCTAGTGGCAGGGCGAATGAAAAACTGTTTTTT. This translates into CSASGRANEKLFF.